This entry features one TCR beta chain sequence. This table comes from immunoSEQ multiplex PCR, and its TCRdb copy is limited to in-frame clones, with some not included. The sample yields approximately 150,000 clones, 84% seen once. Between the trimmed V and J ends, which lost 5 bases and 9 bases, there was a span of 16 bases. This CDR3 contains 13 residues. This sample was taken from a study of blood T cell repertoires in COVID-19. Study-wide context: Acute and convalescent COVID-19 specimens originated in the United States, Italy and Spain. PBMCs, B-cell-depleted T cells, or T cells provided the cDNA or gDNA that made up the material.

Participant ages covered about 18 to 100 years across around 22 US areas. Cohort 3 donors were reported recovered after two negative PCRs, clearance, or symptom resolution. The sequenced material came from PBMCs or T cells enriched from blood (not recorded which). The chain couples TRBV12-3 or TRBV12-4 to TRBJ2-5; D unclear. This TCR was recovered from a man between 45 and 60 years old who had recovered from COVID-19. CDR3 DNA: TGTGCCAGCAGTGCCCGACCCTTCGCGGCCCAGTACTTC. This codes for CASSARPFAAQYF.